Listed below are T cell receptor beta chains from one sample, sequenced in a study of blood T cell repertoires in COVID-19. Some clones are missing from TCRdb's copy, which holds only in-frame ones; the method was immunoSEQ multiplex PCR. Of around 110,000 clones listed, about nine tenths are singletons. What was sequenced was peripheral blood. The source is a human donor with active COVID-19. The donor label of this sample is uncertain. Both conserved end residues are part of each CDR3. The D gene is left open where the match is weak. Size tells how often a clone was seen (once, few, many) or the class of an expanded clone, and some rows leave it out.

>TRBJ1-1|TRBV6-2/TRBV6-3|NA|NA
TGTGCCAGCAGTCGGGGAAACACTGAAGCTTTCTTT
CASSRGNTEAFF
>TRBJ2-1|TRBV9|TRBD1|NA
TGTGCCAGCAGCGTTCAGGGGGTTGGGTACAATGAGCAGTTCTTC
CASSVQGVGYNEQFF
>TRBJ1-4|TRBV7-8|NA|NA
TGTGCCAGCAGCTCGGGAGCAACTAATGAAAAACTGTTTTTT
CASSSGATNEKLFF
>TRBJ1-1|TRBV10-3|TRBD1|NA
TGTGCCATCAGTGTTCGGGTCGGACAGGGAGGTGCAGCTTTCTTT
CAISVRVGQGGAAFF
>TRBJ1-1|TRBV29-1|TRBD1|once
TGCAGCGTCGGAATTACAGGGGACACTGAAGCTTTCTTT
CSVGITGDTEAFF
>TRBJ2-1|TRBV10-3|TRBD1|NA
TGTGCCATCAGAACAGACAGGGGTGGAAATGAGCAGTTCTTC
CAIRTDRGGNEQFF
>TRBJ1-4|TRBV15|NA|NA
TGTGCCACCGGACTTGGGTATAATGAAAAACTGTTTTTT
CATGLGYNEKLFF
>TRBJ2-7|TRBV2|TRBD1|NA
TGTGCCAGCAGGACCGGGACAGTTTACGAGCAGTACTTC
CASRTGTVYEQYF
>TRBJ2-2|TRBV7-6|NA|NA
TGTGCCAGCAGCTTAGTACAGGGTCACGCGAACACCGGGGAGCTGTTTTTT
CASSLVQGHANTGELFF
>TRBJ2-5|TRBV7-7|TRBD2|NA
TGTGCCAGCAGTTGGACTAGCGGGGCAGAGACCCAGTACTTC
CASSWTSGAETQYF
>TRBJ2-7|TRBV11-3|TRBD2|NA
TGTGCCAGCAGCCCCGGGCCTCGCGGGGGCGAGCAGTACTTC
CASSPGPRGGEQYF
>TRBJ2-1|TRBV6-5|NA|NA
TGTGCCAGCGGGCAGGACTTCTACAATGAGCAGTTCTTC
CASGQDFYNEQFF
>TRBJ2-7|TRBV30|NA|NA
TGTGCCTGGAGCTATGGGGGGGGCCGCTACGAGCAGTACTTC
CAWSYGGGRYEQYF
>TRBJ2-5|TRBV7-2|TRBD2|once
TGTGCCAGCAGCTTATCAGTTAGCGGGGGGGGAGAGACCCAGTACTTC
CASSLSVSGGGETQYF
>TRBJ1-2|TRBV19|TRBD1|NA
TGTGCCAGTCAGAGACAGGGATTACACTATGGCTACACCTTC
CASQRQGLHYGYTF
>TRBJ2-7|TRBV10-2|NA|NA
TGCGCCAGCAGCCGAGATATGTACGAGCAGTACTTC
CASSRDMYEQYF
>TRBJ1-3|TRBV5-1|NA|NA
TGCGCCAGCAGCCCCCTCGCAGCGGGGGAGGGAAACACCATATATTTT
CASSPLAAGEGNTIYF
>TRBJ2-3|TRBV7-2|NA|NA
TGTGCCAGCAGCCGTTGGCAAGCGACAGGCGGGGATACGCAGTATTTT
CASSRWQATGGDTQYF
>TRBJ1-1|TRBV18|NA|NA
TGTGCCAGCTCACCCCAAGACATGAACACTGAAGCTTTCTTT
CASSPQDMNTEAFF
>TRBJ2-3|TRBV4-3|TRBD2|NA
TGCGCCAGCAGCCAACTCCCAGCGGGGGCCCTCACAGATACGCAGTATTTT
CASSQLPAGALTDTQYF
>TRBJ2-1|TRBV7-9|TRBD2|NA
TGTGCCAGCAGCTACCTAGCGGGGGGATCAAAAGGGCAGTTCTTC
CASSYLAGGSKGQFF
>TRBJ2-7|TRBV5-5|NA|NA
TGTGCCAGCAGCCGTCTGGGGCAGGGCTACGAGCAGTACTTC
CASSRLGQGYEQYF
>TRBJ2-6|TRBV15|NA|NA
TGTGCCACCAGCAGAGTAGTCTCTGGGGCCAACGTCCTGACTTTC
CATSRVVSGANVLTF
>TRBJ1-4|TRBV7-9|TRBD1|NA
TGTGCCAGCAGCTTCGACAGGGAAGGCGAAAAACTGTTTTTT
CASSFDREGEKLFF
>TRBJ1-4|TRBV2|NA|NA
TGTGCCAGCAGTGAAGAGAGGGCGAGGGCAACTAATGAAAAACTGTTTTTT
CASSEERARATNEKLFF
>TRBJ2-3|TRBV6-2/TRBV6-3|NA|NA
TGTGCCAGCAGTCCCCGTGCGGGGCGGCTCGCAGATACGCAGTATTTT
CASSPRAGRLADTQYF
>TRBJ1-5|TRBV13|TRBD1|NA
TGTGCCAGCAGCTGGGGGACAGAGGACAATCAGCCCCAGCATTTT
CASSWGTEDNQPQHF
>TRBJ2-1|TRBV11-3|NA|NA
TGTGCCAGCAGCTCTAGCTGGGGAGAGCAGTTCTTC
CASSSSWGEQFF
>TRBJ2-1|TRBV19|TRBD2|NA
TGTGCCAGTAGTATACGGACTAGCGGAGACAATGAGCAGTTCTTC
CASSIRTSGDNEQFF
>TRBJ2-1|TRBV28|NA|NA
TGTGCCAGCAGTTTTGTAGGAACAGCCTACAATGAGCAGTTCTTC
CASSFVGTAYNEQFF
>TRBJ1-5|TRBV27|TRBD1|NA
TGTGCCAGCAGTCACATCGGACAGGGGACGGGACAGCCCCAGCATTTT
CASSHIGQGTGQPQHF
>TRBJ1-1|TRBV3-1/TRBV3-2|NA|NA
TGTGCCAGCAGGCACAGGTTTAACACTGAAGCTTTCTTT
CASRHRFNTEAFF
>TRBJ2-3|TRBV7-9|TRBD1|NA
TGTGCCAGCAGCTTAGCCCAGGGGGCATGGGATACGCAGTATTTT
CASSLAQGAWDTQYF
>TRBJ1-1|TRBV12-3/TRBV12-4|TRBD1|NA
TGTGCCAGCAGTCTAAGACAAGACAGGGGCTACTTCTTT
CASSLRQDRGYFF
>TRBJ1-1|TRBV29-1|NA|NA
TGCAGCGTTGTCAGGGAAGGGGAAGCTTTCTTT
CSVVREGEAFF
>TRBJ1-1|TRBV6-5|NA|NA
TGTGCCAGCAGTACGGGTGTGAACACTGAAGCTTTCTTT
CASSTGVNTEAFF
>TRBJ2-3|TRBV9|TRBD1|NA
TGTGCCAGCAGCGTATCAGGGGGTGGCACAGATACGCAGTATTTT
CASSVSGGGTDTQYF
>TRBJ1-5|TRBV19|TRBD1|once
TGTGCCAGTAGTACGGACAGGTTACGCAATCAGCCCCAGCATTTT
CASSTDRLRNQPQHF
>TRBJ2-6|TRBV19|TRBD1|NA
TGTGCCAGTAGTGATTTGCAGGGGGCTGGGGCCAACGTCCTGACTTTC
CASSDLQGAGANVLTF
>TRBJ1-1|TRBV5-5|NA|NA
TGTGCCAGCAGCTTAACAGGCATGAACACTGAAGCTTTCTTT
CASSLTGMNTEAFF
>TRBJ1-6|TRBV6-6|TRBD1|NA
TGTGCCAGTTCGGGACAGGGGAATTCACCCCTCCACTTT
CASSGQGNSPLHF
>TRBJ1-5|TRBV5-1|NA|few
TGCGCCAGCAGCCCCAAAGTAAGACGGACAGATAGCAATCAGCCCCAGCATTTT
CASSPKVRRTDSNQPQHF
>TRBJ2-3|TRBV20-1|NA|NA
TGCAGTGCTAGTCTAGGAGATACGCAGTATTTT
CSASLGDTQYF
>TRBJ2-2|TRBV28|TRBD2|once
TGTGCCAGCAGTTTGGCGGGGGGGCGCAGGGCCGGGGAGCTGTTTTTT
CASSLAGGRRAGELFF
>TRBJ2-1|TRBV3-1/TRBV3-2|NA|once
TGTGCCAGCAGCCCGTCGGTGTGGTACAATGAGCAGTTCTTC
CASSPSVWYNEQFF
>TRBJ2-3|TRBV21-1|NA|NA
TGTGCCAGCAGCAAAGGCGTGATGCCCCCGAAAAAGACAGATACGCAGTATTTT
CASSKGVMPPKKTDTQYF
>TRBJ1-2|TRBV7-2|NA|NA
TGTGCCAGCAGCTCGCCGCGGTCCTATGGCTACACCTTC
CASSSPRSYGYTF
>TRBJ2-3|TRBV7-8|TRBD1|NA
TGTGCCAGCAGCTCTAGACAGGGGGCAAAGTATTTT
CASSSRQGAKYF
>TRBJ2-7|TRBV4-1|TRBD1|NA
TGCGCCAGCAGCCAGGAACCGACAGGGGGGTACTACGAGCAGTACTTC
CASSQEPTGGYYEQYF
>TRBJ1-1|TRBV11-2|NA|NA
TGTGCCAGCAGCCAGCAGCGGACTTTGAACACTGAAGCTTTCTTT
CASSQQRTLNTEAFF
>TRBJ1-3|TRBV6-6|NA|few
TGTGCCAGCAGTTACTCAGAGGGTTCTGGAAACACCATATATTTT
CASSYSEGSGNTIYF
>TRBJ2-7|TRBV10-3|NA|NA
TGTGCCATCTCGGGGGCCGGGACAGTTCTCTACGAGCAGTACTTC
CAISGAGTVLYEQYF
>TRBJ2-5|TRBV7-2|NA|NA
TGTGCCAGCAGCTTAGCGGGGCCCCAAGAGACCCAGTACTTC
CASSLAGPQETQYF
>TRBJ2-3|TRBV1|NA|NA
TGCACCAGCAGCCAAGATTTCGGGACTAGCAAATCCGGAAACCCAGATACGCAGTATTTT
CTSSQDFGTSKSGNPDTQYF
>TRBJ2-5|TRBV4-3|TRBD1|NA
TGCGCCAGCAGCCGACAGGCCGGGGGGACAGGGGGAGAGACCCAGTACTTC
CASSRQAGGTGGETQYF
>TRBJ1-2|TRBV5-1|TRBD1|NA
TGCGCCAGCAGCATAGGGACCGGGACAGGGGTCTATGGCTACACCTTC
CASSIGTGTGVYGYTF
>TRBJ2-2|TRBV7-9|NA|NA
TGTGCCAGCAGCTCCACGAACACCGGGGAGCTGTTTTTT
CASSSTNTGELFF
>TRBJ1-1|TRBV6-5|NA|NA
TGTGCCAGCCAATCGGACAAGCGCGGTGAAGCTTTCTTT
CASQSDKRGEAFF
>TRBJ2-3|TRBV10-3|TRBD2|NA
TGTGCCATCAGTGAAGCCAGCGGGGGGGACACAGATACGCAGTATTTT
CAISEASGGDTDTQYF